The rows below give T cell receptor beta chains drawn from one sample of a study of T cell responses to AZD1222 COVID-19 vaccine. Assay used: immunoSEQ multiplex PCR; TCRdb lists only in-frame clones, some missing. The profile shows 150,000 to 200,000 clones, about 86% of them singletons. Sample: peripheral blood, taken 28 days after the second AZD1222 dose. The receptors shown here come from an adult who received the AZD1222 COVID-19 vaccine. CDR3s include the opening cysteine and the closing phenylalanine or tryptophan. Each record gives: J gene, clone size, V gene, D gene, CDR3 DNA, CDR3 protein. D genes are given only for firm matches. Size is stated for part of the rows, as once, few or many counts, or as a class when the clone is expanded.

TRBJ2-2 | - | TRBV9 | - | TGTGCCAGCAGCAACGGGGGGCGTGGTACCGGGGAGCTGTTTTTT | CASSNGGRGTGELFF
TRBJ2-3 | - | TRBV21-1 | - | TGTGCCAGCAGCGCCGTCGGAGGATTGGGGGATACGCAGTATTTT | CASSAVGGLGDTQYF
TRBJ1-3 | - | TRBV24-1 | - | TGTGCCACCAGTGATTCAAGGGACTCAAAAAACACCATATATTTT | CATSDSRDSKNTIYF
TRBJ2-7 | once | TRBV2 | - | TGTGCCAGCAGTGACTTCTCCGAGCAGTACTTC | CASSDFSEQYF
TRBJ1-1 | once | TRBV30 | - | TGTGCCTGGAGTGTTACAGATTACACTGAAGCTTTCTTT | CAWSVTDYTEAFF
TRBJ2-1 | - | TRBV21-1 | - | TGTGCCAGCAGCGTACGATTTAGGGGTCATACATACAATGAGCAGTTCTTC | CASSVRFRGHTYNEQFF
TRBJ2-3 | - | TRBV7-9 | - | TGTGCCAGCAGCTTCCTAGGGCGAGGTACAGATACGCAGTATTTT | CASSFLGRGTDTQYF
TRBJ2-7 | - | TRBV5-1 | - | TGCGCCAGCAGCTCCGGTGGTGGGTTCGAGCAGTACTTC | CASSSGGGFEQYF
TRBJ1-1 | - | TRBV18 | TRBD1 | TGTGCCAGCTCCCTATATACAGGGGAGAACACTGAAGCTTTCTTT | CASSLYTGENTEAFF
TRBJ2-7 | - | TRBV15 | TRBD2 | TGTGCCACCAGCAGAGATTTGGGGACTAGCGGCGAGCAGTACTTC | CATSRDLGTSGEQYF
TRBJ2-1 | - | TRBV6-1 | - | TGTGCCAGCAGTGAAAGCAGGGTAGGCAATGAGCAGTTCTTC | CASSESRVGNEQFF
TRBJ2-1 | - | TRBV6-5 | TRBD2 | TGTGCCAGCACAGGACTAGCCTTCAATGAGCAGTTCTTC | CASTGLAFNEQFF
TRBJ1-2 | - | TRBV30 | - | TGTGCCTGGAGTGTACAAAGTACAGTAGGCTACACCTTC | CAWSVQSTVGYTF
TRBJ1-2 | - | TRBV9 | - | TGTGCCAGCAGCGTAGCCCCGGAAAACTATGGCTACACCTTC | CASSVAPENYGYTF
TRBJ1-2 | - | TRBV6-2/TRBV6-3 | - | TGTGCCAGCAGTTACAAGACTGCTAACTATGGCTACACCTTC | CASSYKTANYGYTF
TRBJ2-1 | - | TRBV21-1 | - | TGTGCCAGCAGCAAAAGTGGTCCTTCGCGGGAGAACAATGAGCAGTTCTTC | CASSKSGPSRENNEQFF
TRBJ2-2 | - | TRBV24-1 | - | TGTGCCACCAGTGATTTTTCCGGCGGATACACCGGGGAGCTGTTTTTT | CATSDFSGGYTGELFF
TRBJ1-3 | - | TRBV7-7 | - | TGTGCCAGCAGCTTAGGTATAGGGGCTGGAAACACCATATATTTT | CASSLGIGAGNTIYF
TRBJ2-5 | - | TRBV10-3 | TRBD1 | TGTGCCATCAGCGCCGGGACAGGGGGCAGAGAGACCCAGTACTTC | CAISAGTGGRETQYF
TRBJ2-7 | - | TRBV2 | - | TGTGCCAGCACGTGGGGCTACGAGCAGTACTTC | CASTWGYEQYF
TRBJ2-7 | - | TRBV6-1 | TRBD1 | TGTGCCAGCAGTGAAGTGCGGCAGGGGGCGGTCGTGGCGTATTCCTACGAGCAGTACTTC | CASSEVRQGAVVAYSYEQYF
TRBJ1-4 | - | TRBV12-5 | - | TGTGCTAGTGGTTTGGGAGGGGGATCGAATGAAAAACTGTTTTTT | CASGLGGGSNEKLFF
TRBJ1-3 | - | TRBV5-6 | - | TGTGCCAGCAGGGGTGTCGCGGGCGGAAACACCATATATTTT | CASRGVAGGNTIYF
TRBJ1-2 | - | TRBV9 | TRBD1 | TGTGCCAGCAGCCCAGAGACAGGGTTCGACTATGGCTACACCTTC | CASSPETGFDYGYTF
TRBJ1-2 | once | TRBV29-1 | - | TGCAGCGTTGTTGGTGTCGGGGGTAACTATGGCTACACCTTC | CSVVGVGGNYGYTF
TRBJ1-1 | - | TRBV3-1/TRBV3-2 | - | TGTGCCAGCAGCCAAGACTGGAGTGAAGCTTTCTTT | CASSQDWSEAFF
TRBJ1-2 | - | TRBV28 | - | TGTGCCAGCAGTTCGGGACGGAGCCGCCTTGGGGGCTACACCTTC | CASSSGRSRLGGYTF
TRBJ2-7 | - | TRBV6-5 | TRBD1 | TGTGCCAGCTTAGACAGGGATACATCCTACGAGCAGTACTTC | CASLDRDTSYEQYF
TRBJ2-3 | - | TRBV19 | - | TGTGCCAGTAGTCCGGGACGAGATACGCAGTATTTT | CASSPGRDTQYF
TRBJ2-5 | few | TRBV6-5 | TRBD2 | TGTGCCAGCAGCAACCTAGCGGGTATAGAGACCCAGTACTTC | CASSNLAGIETQYF
TRBJ2-7 | - | TRBV7-9 | TRBD2 | TGTGCCAGCAGCCCCCAGAGGACTAGCCACGAGCAGTACTTC | CASSPQRTSHEQYF
TRBJ1-1 | - | TRBV7-2 | - | TGTGCCAGCAGCACAACGAGGAACACTGAAGCTTTCTTT | CASSTTRNTEAFF
TRBJ1-5 | - | TRBV30 | TRBD1 | TGTGCCTGGACGACAGGGGTTGGGCAGCCCCAGCATTTT | CAWTTGVGQPQHF
TRBJ2-2 | - | TRBV10-3 | TRBD1 | TGTGCCATCAGTGAGTCCTCAGGGGGCCGAAACACCGGGGAGCTGTTTTTT | CAISESSGGRNTGELFF
TRBJ1-2 | - | TRBV28 | TRBD1 | TGTGCCAGCAGTGGACAGGGCGGGTACTATGGCTACACCTTC | CASSGQGGYYGYTF
TRBJ2-2 | once | TRBV6-2/TRBV6-3 | - | TGTGCCAGCAGTCAGATTAAGACCGGGGAGCTGTTTTTT | CASSQIKTGELFF
TRBJ2-3 | - | TRBV3-1/TRBV3-2 | - | TGTGCCAGCAGCCAAGTGCCTCGGGGGCAGGGGAACACAGATACGCAGTATTTT | CASSQVPRGQGNTDTQYF
TRBJ1-1 | - | TRBV30 | - | TGTGCCTGGAAGTGGGAGACTGAAGCTTTCTTT | CAWKWETEAFF
TRBJ2-2 | - | TRBV30 | - | TGTGCCTGGACCTTCAGGGGCACCGGGGAGCTGTTTTTT | CAWTFRGTGELFF
TRBJ1-2 | - | TRBV2 | - | TGTGCCAGCAGTGGACCGGGAAACGAGAGGGTTGGCTACACCTTC | CASSGPGNERVGYTF
TRBJ2-5 | - | TRBV7-2 | - | TGTGCCAGCTTAGTTGGCGTGGGGGAGACCCAGTACTTC | CASLVGVGETQYF
TRBJ1-3 | - | TRBV30 | - | TGTGCCTGGAGTGTTCTACAGGGAGACTTCTTCTCTGGAAACACCATATATTTT | CAWSVLQGDFFSGNTIYF